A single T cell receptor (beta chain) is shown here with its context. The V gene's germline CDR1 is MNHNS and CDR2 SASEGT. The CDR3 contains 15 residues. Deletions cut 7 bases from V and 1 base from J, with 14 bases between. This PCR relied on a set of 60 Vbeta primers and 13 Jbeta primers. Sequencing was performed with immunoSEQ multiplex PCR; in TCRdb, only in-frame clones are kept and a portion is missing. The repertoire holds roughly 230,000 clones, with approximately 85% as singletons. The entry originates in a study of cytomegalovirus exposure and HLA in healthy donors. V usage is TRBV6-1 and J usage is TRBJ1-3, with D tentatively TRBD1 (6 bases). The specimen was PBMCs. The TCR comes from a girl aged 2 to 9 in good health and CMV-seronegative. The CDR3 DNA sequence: TGTGCCAGCATAGGGGGGGCCGAGTCTGGAAACACCATATATTTT. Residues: CASIGGAESGNTIYF.